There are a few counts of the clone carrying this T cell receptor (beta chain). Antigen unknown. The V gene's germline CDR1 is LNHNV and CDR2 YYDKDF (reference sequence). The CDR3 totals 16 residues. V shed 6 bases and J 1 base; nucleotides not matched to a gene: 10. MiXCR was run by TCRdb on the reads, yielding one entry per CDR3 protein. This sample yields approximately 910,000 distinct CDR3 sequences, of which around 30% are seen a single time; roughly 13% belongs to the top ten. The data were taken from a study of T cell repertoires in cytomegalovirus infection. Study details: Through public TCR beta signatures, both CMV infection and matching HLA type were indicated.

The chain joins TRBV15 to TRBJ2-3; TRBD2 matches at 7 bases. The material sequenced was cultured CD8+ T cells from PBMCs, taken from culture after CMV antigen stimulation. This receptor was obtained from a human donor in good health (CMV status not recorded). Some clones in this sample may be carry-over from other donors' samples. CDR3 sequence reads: CATSTLVSGGTDTQYF. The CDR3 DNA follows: TGTGCCACCAGTACCTTAGTCAGCGGGGGCACAGATACGCAGTATTTT.